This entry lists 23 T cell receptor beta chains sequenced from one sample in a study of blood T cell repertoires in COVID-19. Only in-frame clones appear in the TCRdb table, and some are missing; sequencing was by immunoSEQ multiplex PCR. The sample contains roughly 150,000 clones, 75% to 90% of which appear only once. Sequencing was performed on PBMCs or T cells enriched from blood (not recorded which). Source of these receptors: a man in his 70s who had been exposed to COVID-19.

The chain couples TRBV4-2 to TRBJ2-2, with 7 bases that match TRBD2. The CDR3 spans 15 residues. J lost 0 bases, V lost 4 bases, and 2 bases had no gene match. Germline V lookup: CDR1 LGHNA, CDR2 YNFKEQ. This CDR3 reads CASSPGTTNTGELFF. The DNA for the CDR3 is TGTGCCAGCAGCCCCGGGACTACGAACACCGGGGAGCTGTTTTTT.

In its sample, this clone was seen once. CDR3 in amino acids: CASSKGGVAGNTIYF. CDR3 DNA sequence: TGTGCCAGCAGCAAGGGCGGGGTTGCTGGAAACACCATATATTTT. This sequence joins TRBV28 and TRBJ1-3; no clear D. In germline, CDR1 is MDHEN, CDR2 SYDVKM. Between the trimmed V and J ends, which lost 6 bases and 2 bases, there was a span of 14 bases. CDR3 length equals 15 residues.

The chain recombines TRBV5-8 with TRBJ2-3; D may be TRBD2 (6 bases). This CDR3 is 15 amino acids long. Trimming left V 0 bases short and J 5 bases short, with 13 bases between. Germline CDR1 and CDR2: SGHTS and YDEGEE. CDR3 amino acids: CASSLAGLGGDTQYF. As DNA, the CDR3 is TGTGCCAGCAGCTTGGCTGGGCTCGGGGGAGATACGCAGTATTTT.

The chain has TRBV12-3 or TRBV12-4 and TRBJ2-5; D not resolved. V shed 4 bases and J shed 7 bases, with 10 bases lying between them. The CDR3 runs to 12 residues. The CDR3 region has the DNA TGTGCCAGCAGTTCGAACGCAGGGACCCAGTACTTC. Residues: CASSSNAGTQYF.

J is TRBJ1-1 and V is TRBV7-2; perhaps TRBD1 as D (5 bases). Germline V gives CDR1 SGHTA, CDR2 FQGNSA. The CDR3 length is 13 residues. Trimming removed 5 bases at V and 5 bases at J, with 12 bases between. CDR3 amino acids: CASSLGEGTEAFF. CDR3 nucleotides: TGTGCCAGCAGCCTGGGGGAGGGGACTGAAGCTTTCTTT.

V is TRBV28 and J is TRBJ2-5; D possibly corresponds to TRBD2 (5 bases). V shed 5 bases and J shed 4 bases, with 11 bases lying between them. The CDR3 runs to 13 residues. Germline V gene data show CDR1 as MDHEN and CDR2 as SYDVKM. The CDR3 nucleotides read TGTGCCAGCAGTCTGGGTGGGAGAGAGACCCAGTACTTC. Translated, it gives CASSLGGRETQYF.

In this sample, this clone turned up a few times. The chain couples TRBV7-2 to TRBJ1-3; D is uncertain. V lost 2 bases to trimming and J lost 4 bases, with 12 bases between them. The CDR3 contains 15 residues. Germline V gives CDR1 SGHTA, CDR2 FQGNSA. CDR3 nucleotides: TGTGCCAGCAGCTTACGCGGGGAAGGGGGAAACACCATATATTTT. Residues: CASSLRGEGGNTIYF.

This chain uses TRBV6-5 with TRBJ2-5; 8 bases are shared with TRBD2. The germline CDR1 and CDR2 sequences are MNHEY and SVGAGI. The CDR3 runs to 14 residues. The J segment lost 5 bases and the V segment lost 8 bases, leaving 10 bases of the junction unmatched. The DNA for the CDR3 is TGTGCCAGCCGAGAGGCGGGGGGCAGGGAGACCCAGTACTTC. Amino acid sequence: CASREAGGRETQYF.

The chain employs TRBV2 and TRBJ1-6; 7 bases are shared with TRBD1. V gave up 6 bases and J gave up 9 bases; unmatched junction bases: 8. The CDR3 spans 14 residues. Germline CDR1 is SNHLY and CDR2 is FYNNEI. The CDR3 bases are TGTGCCAGCAGCCCGACAGGGACTCCTTCACCCCTCCACTTT. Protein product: CASSPTGTPSPLHF. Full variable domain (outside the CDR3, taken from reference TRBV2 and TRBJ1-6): EPEVTQTPSHQVTQMGQEVILRCVPISNHLYFYWYRQILGQKVEFLVSFYNNEISEKSEIFDDQFSVERPDGSNFTLKIRSTKLEDSAMYFCASSPTGTPSPLHFGNGTRLTVT.

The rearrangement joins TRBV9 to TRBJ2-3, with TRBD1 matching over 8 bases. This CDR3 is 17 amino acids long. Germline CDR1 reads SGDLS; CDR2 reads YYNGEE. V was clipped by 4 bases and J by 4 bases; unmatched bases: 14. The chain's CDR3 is CASSSYSGTGFPDTQYF. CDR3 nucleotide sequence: TGTGCCAGCAGCTCTTATTCCGGGACAGGTTTCCCAGATACGCAGTATTTT. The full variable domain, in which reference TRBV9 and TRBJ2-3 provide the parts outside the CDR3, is DSGVTQTPKHLITATGQRVTLRCSPRSGDLSVYWYQQSLDQGLQFLIQYYNGEERAKGNILERFSAQQFPDLHSELNLSSLELGDSALYFCASSSYSGTGFPDTQYFGPGTRLTVL.

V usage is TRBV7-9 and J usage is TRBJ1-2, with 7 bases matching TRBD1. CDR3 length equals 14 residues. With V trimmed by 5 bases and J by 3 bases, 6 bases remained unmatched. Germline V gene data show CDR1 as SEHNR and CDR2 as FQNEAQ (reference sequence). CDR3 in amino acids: CASSPGQDHYGYTF. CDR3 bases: TGTGCCAGCAGCCCTGGACAGGACCACTATGGCTACACCTTC. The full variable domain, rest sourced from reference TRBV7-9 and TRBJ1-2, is DTGVSQNPRHKITKRGQNVTFRCDPISEHNRLYWYRQTLGQGPEFLTYFQNEAQLEKSRLLSDRFSAERPKGSFSTLEIQRTEQGDSAMYLCASSPGQDHYGYTFGSGTRLTVV.

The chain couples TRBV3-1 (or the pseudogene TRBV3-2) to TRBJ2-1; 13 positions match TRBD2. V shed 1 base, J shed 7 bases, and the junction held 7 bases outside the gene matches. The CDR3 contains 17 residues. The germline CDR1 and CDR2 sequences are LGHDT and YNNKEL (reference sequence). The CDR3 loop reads CASSQVGTSGIGNEQFF. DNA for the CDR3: TGTGCCAGCAGCCAAGTTGGGACTAGCGGGATAGGTAATGAGCAGTTCTTC.

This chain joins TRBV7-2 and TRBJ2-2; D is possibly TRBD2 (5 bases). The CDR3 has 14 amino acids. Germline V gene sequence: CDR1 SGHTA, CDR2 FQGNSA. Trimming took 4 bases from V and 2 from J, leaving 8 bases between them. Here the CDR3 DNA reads TGTGCCAGCAGCTGGACTTATAACACCGGGGAGCTGTTTTTT. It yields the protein CASSWTYNTGELFF.

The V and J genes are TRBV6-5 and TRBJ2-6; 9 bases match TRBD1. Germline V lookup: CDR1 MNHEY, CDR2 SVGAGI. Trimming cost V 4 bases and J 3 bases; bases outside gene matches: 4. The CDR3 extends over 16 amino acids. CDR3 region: CASSWNRGLGANVLTF. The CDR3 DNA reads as TGTGCCAGCAGTTGGAACAGGGGGCTTGGGGCCAACGTCCTGACTTTC.

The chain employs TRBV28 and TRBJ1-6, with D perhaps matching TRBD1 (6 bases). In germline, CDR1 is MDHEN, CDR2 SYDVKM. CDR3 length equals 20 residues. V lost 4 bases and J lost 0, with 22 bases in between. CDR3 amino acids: CASSSPGTPTRSSYNSPLHF. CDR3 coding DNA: TGTGCCAGCAGTTCCCCCGGGACACCTACGAGGAGCTCCTATAATTCACCCCTCCACTTT.

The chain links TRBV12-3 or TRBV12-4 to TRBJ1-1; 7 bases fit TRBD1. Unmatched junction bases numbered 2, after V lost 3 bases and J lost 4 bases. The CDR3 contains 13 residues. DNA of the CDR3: TGTGCCAGCAGTTTGGGGACAGTCACTGAAGCTTTCTTT. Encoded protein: CASSLGTVTEAFF.

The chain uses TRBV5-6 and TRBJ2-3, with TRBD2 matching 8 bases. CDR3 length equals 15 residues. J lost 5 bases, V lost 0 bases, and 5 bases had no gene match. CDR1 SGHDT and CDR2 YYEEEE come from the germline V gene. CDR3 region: CASSLVLADIDTQYF. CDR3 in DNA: TGTGCCAGCAGCTTGGTACTAGCGGACATAGATACGCAGTATTTT.

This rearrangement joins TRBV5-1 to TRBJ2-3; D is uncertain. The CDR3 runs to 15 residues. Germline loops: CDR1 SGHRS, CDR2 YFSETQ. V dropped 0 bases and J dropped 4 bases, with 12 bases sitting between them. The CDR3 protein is CASSLGQEGSDTQYF. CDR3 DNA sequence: TGCGCCAGCAGCTTGGGGCAGGAAGGCTCAGATACGCAGTATTTT.

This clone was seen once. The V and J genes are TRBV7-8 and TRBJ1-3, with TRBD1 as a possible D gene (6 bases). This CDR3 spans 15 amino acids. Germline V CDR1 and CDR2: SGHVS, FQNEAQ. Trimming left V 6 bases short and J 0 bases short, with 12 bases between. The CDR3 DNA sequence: TGTGCCAGCAGTCGGACAGTCTCCTCTGGAAACACCATATATTTT. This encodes CASSRTVSSGNTIYF.

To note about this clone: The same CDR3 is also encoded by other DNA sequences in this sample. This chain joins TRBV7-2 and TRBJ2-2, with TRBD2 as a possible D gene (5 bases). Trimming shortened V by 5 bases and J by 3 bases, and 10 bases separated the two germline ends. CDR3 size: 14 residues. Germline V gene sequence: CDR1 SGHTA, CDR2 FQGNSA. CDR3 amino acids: CASSPGIHTGELFF. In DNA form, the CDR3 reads TGTGCCAGCAGCCCGGGAATTCACACCGGGGAGCTGTTTTTT. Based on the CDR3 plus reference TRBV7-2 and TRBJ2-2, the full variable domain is GAGVSQSPSNKVTEKGKDVELRCDPISGHTALYWYRQSLGQGLEFLIYFQGNSAPDKSGLPSDRFSAERTGGSVSTLTIQRTQQEDSAVYLCASSPGIHTGELFFGEGSRLTVL.

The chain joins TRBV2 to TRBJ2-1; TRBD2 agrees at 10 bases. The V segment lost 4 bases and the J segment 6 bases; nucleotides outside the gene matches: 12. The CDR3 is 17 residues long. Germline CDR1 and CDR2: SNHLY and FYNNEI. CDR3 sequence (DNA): TGTGCCAGCAGTGTTGGTAGCGGGGGGCCAGTAGTCAATGAGCAGTTCTTC. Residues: CASSVGSGGPVVNEQFF.

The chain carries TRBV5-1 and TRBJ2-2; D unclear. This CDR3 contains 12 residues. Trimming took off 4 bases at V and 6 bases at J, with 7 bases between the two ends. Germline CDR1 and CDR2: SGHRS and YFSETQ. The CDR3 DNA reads TGCGCCAGCAGCGAACCGGCCGGGGAGCTGTTTTTT. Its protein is CASSEPAGELFF.

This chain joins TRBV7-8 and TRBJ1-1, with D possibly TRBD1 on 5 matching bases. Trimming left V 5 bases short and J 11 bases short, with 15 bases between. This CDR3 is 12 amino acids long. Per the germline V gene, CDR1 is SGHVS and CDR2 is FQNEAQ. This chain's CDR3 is CASSLPGLGAFF. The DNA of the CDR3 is TGTGCCAGCAGCCTTCCGGGACTCGGTGCTTTCTTT.